One TCR beta chain is described in this entry. From the PCR reads, TCRdb called clonotypes with MiXCR, one entry per CDR3 protein. The table has about 510,000 distinct CDR3 sequences, about 25% seen once. The entry originates in a study of molecular identifiers for immune sequencing clone quantification. The origin of this receptor is a human donor in good health. Some libraries in this study had Jurkat cell RNA spiked in. The sample comprised naive CD8+ T cells from blood, with Jurkat cell RNA spiked in. Subset given: FACS-sorted CD8+CD4-CCR7+CD45RA+ naive T cells.

CDR3 DNA sequence: TGCGCCAGCAGCCAAGTGGGGACAGGGGTTTTGGAGACCCAGTACTTC. Encoded protein: CASSQVGTGVLETQYF. The chain is built from TRBV4-3 and TRBJ2-5; TRBD1 aligns across 10 bases. With V trimmed by 1 base and J by 5 bases, 7 bases remained unmatched. CDR1 is LGHNA, CDR2 YSLEER, per germline. The CDR3 is 16 residues long.